Sequencing of this T cell receptor beta chain was carried out in a study of cytomegalovirus exposure and HLA in healthy donors. Researchers ran the PCR with 60 Vbeta and 13 Jbeta primers. Clones were sequenced by immunoSEQ multiplex PCR, and TCRdb holds only the in-frame ones, with some missing. The data hold hundreds of thousands of clones, with about 81% observed a single time. This clone was seen a handful of times. V lost 3 bases and J lost 11, with 13 bases in between. The CDR3 runs 11 residues. Germline CDR1 is DFQATT and CDR2 is SNEGSKA (reference sequence). This sequence was found in a man in his forties in good health and CMV-seropositive. Sample: PBMCs. J is TRBJ1-1 and V is TRBV20-1, with D tentatively TRBD1 (5 bases). The CDR3: CSASREVRAFF. The CDR3 DNA reads as TGCAGTGCTAGCAGGGAGGTCAGGGCTTTCTTT.